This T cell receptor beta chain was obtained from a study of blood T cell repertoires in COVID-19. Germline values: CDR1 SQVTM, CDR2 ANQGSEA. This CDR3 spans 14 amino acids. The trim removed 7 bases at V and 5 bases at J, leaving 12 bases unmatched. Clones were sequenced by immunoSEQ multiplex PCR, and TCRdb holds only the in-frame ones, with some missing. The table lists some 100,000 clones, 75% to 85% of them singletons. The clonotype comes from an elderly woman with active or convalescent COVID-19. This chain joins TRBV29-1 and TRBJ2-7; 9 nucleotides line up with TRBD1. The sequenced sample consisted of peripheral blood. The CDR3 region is CSAVAGTGFDEQYF. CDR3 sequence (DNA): TGCAGCGCCGTAGCCGGGACAGGGTTTGACGAGCAGTACTTC.